This TCR beta chain was captured in a study of blood T cell repertoires in COVID-19. About the research overall: Italy, Spain and the United States were the sources of the convalescent and acute COVID-19 samples. The cDNA or gDNA used as material had been derived from T cells, B-cell-depleted T cells, or PBMCs.

The germline V gene encodes CDR1 SGHVS and CDR2 FQNEAQ. CDR3 length: 14 residues. J was trimmed by 7 bases and V by 5 bases; bases with no gene match: 2. In the authors' methods: Cell counts per sample came from amplifying reference gene primers. Method: immunoSEQ multiplex PCR; TCRdb's copy keeps in-frame clones and lacks some. V, J and clone size reflect that table, while D and trimming were determined from the DNA. The sample comprises about 120,000 clones, 88% of which are singletons, and around 3.2% rests with the top ten. The TCR sequence derives from a woman between 45 and 60 years old with acute or convalescent COVID-19. Source material: peripheral blood. The rearrangement links TRBV7-8 to TRBJ1-6, with 10 bases fitting TRBD1. CDR3 nucleotides: TGTGCCAGCAGCACGGGACAGGGGAATTCACCCCTCCACTTT. This sequence encodes CASSTGQGNSPLHF.